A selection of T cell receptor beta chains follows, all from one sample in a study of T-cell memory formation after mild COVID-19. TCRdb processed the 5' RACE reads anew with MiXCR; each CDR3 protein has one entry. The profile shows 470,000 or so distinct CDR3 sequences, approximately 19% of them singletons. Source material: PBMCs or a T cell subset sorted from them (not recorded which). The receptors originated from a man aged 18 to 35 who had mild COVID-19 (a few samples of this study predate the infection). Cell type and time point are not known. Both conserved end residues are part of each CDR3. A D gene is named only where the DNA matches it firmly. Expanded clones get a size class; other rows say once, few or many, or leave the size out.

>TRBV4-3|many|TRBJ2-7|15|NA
TGCGCCAGCAGCCAAAGCCCCACAGGCACCTACGAGCAGTACTTC
CASSQSPTGTYEQYF
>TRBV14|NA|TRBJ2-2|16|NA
TGTGCCAGCAGCCCCCTGGGTCTTCTGAACACCGGGGAGCTGTTTTTT
CASSPLGLLNTGELFF
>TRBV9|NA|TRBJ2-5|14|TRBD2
TGTGCCAGCAGCGAGGGACTAGCTGGGGAGACCCAGTACTTC
CASSEGLAGETQYF
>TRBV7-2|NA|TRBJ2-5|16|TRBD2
TGTGCCAGCAGCCTGGCCGGGACTAGGTCCGGAGAGACCCAGTACTTC
CASSLAGTRSGETQYF
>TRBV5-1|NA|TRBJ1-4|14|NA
TGCGCCAGCAGTGAGACAGCAACTAATGAAAAACTGTTTTTT
CASSETATNEKLFF
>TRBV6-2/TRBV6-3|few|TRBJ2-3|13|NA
TGTGCCAGCAGTTACCAGATTACAGATACGCAGTATTTT
CASSYQITDTQYF
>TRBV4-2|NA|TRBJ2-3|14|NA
TGTGCCAGCAGCCAAGTTACTGTCACAGATACGCAGTATTTT
CASSQVTVTDTQYF
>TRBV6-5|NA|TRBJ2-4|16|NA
TGTGCCAGCAGTCGAGATGATACGCTAGCCAAAAACATTCAGTACTTC
CASSRDDTLAKNIQYF
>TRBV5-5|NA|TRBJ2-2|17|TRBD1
TGTGCCAGCAGCGTGCCCGTACAGGGGTTTTACACCGGGGAGCTGTTTTTT
CASSVPVQGFYTGELFF
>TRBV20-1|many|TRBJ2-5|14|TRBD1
TGCAGTGCTAGGCCCGGGACAGACCAAGAGACCCAGTACTTC
CSARPGTDQETQYF
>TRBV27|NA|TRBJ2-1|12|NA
TGTGCCAGCAGTAGACCGGGGGATGAGCAGTTCTTC
CASSRPGDEQFF
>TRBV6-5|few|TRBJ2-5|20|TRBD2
TGTGCCAGCAGTTACTCGATGGGGCTAGCGGGGGATAATTTGGGAGAGACCCAGTACTTC
CASSYSMGLAGDNLGETQYF
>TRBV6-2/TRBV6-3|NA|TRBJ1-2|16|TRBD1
TGTGCCAGCAGTTACCGACAGGGAAGAGGCTACTATGGCTACACCTTC
CASSYRQGRGYYGYTF
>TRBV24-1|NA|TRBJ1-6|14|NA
TGTGCCACCAGGGCGGGGGCACCGAATTCACCCCTCCACTTT
CATRAGAPNSPLHF
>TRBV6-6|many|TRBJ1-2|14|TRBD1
TGTGCCAGCAGTAGGGACAGGGGAAGTTATGGCTACACCTTC
CASSRDRGSYGYTF
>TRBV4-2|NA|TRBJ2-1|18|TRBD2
TGTGCCAGCAGCCAAGATATACTAGCGGGGGGGCTTAACAGGGAGCAGTTCTTC
CASSQDILAGGLNREQFF
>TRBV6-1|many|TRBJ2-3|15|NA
TGTGCCAGCAGTGAGTCGGGGATCCGCACAGATACGCAGTATTTT
CASSESGIRTDTQYF